These T cell receptor beta chains were read from a single sample in a study of blood T cell repertoires in COVID-19. The data were produced by immunoSEQ multiplex PCR, yet TCRdb's version contains in-frame clones alone and is incomplete. This sample has under 200,000 clones, with 70% to 90% found just once. The material sequenced was peripheral blood. All receptors derive from a woman of 80 years or more in a cohort sampled during active or convalescent COVID-19. The CDR3 runs from the conserved cysteine through the conserved F or W. D genes are given only for firm matches. Some rows mark clone size as missing; the rest say once, few, many or name a class of expanded clone.

V gene,D gene,clone size,J gene,CDR3 DNA,CDR3 protein
TRBV28,TRBD1,.,TRBJ2-7,TGTGCCAGCTCCGACCTTGGGGACAGGGGCTACGAGCAGTACTTC,CASSDLGDRGYEQYF
TRBV3-1/TRBV3-2,.,.,TRBJ2-5,TGTGCCAGCAGCCGGCCGGGACTCCGCATCTGGTACCAAGAGACCCAGTACTTC,CASSRPGLRIWYQETQYF
TRBV11-2,TRBD2,.,TRBJ2-3,TGTGCCAGCAGCCTCGCCGGGACTAGCTCCAGTCTCACAGATACGCAGTATTTT,CASSLAGTSSSLTDTQYF
TRBV7-2,.,.,TRBJ2-1,TGTGCCAGCAGCTCCAACCCCCCAGGACTCGGCAATGAGCAGTTCTTC,CASSSNPPGLGNEQFF
TRBV27,TRBD1,.,TRBJ1-2,TGTGCCAGCAGTTTAAGGGCCCAACAGGGGGGGTATGGCTACACCTTC,CASSLRAQQGGYGYTF
TRBV10-2,.,.,TRBJ1-4,TGCGCCAGCAGTGAGTCCCTGGGCGAAAAACTGTTTTTT,CASSESLGEKLFF
TRBV28,TRBD1,.,TRBJ2-7,TGTGCCAGCAAAGGACAGGGGTGGTCCTACGAGCAGTACTTC,CASKGQGWSYEQYF
TRBV15,.,.,TRBJ1-4,TGTGCCACCAGCAGATGGACAGCAACTAATGAAAAACTGTTTTTT,CATSRWTATNEKLFF
TRBV5-5,.,.,TRBJ1-4,TGTGCCAGCAGGGAGCGGGACACCGATAATGAAAAACTGTTTTTT,CASRERDTDNEKLFF
TRBV29-1,.,.,TRBJ1-2,TGCAGCGTTGACAGGGGTGACTATGGCTACACCTTC,CSVDRGDYGYTF
TRBV6-5,.,.,TRBJ1-5,TGTGCCAGCGGCCCGGGGGGTAACAGGAGGCAACCCCAGCATTTT,CASGPGGNRRQPQHF
TRBV3-1/TRBV3-2,.,.,TRBJ1-3,TGTGCCAGCAGCCAGCAGGGGAGCTCTGGAAACACCATATATTTT,CASSQQGSSGNTIYF
TRBV15,TRBD1,.,TRBJ1-5,TGTGCCACCAGCAAGATTATAGAGACAGGGGACTCACTAGCCCAGCATTTT,CATSKIIETGDSLAQHF
TRBV7-9,.,.,TRBJ1-1,TGTGCCAGCACCCCTGACACTGAAGCTTTCTTT,CASTPDTEAFF
TRBV15,.,.,TRBJ2-3,TGTGCCGTCGGGGTCTCTAGCACAGATACGCAGTATTTT,CAVGVSSTDTQYF
TRBV24-1,.,.,TRBJ2-2,TGTGCCACCAGTGATCTAGTAACCGGGGAGCTGTTTTTT,CATSDLVTGELFF
TRBV19,.,.,TRBJ1-2,TGTGCCAGTAGTATAGACGACAGGCTCAGGGGCTACACCTTC,CASSIDDRLRGYTF
TRBV2,.,.,TRBJ1-1,TGTGCCAGCAGTTTGACAGGTCGGAACACTGAAGCTTTCTTT,CASSLTGRNTEAFF
TRBV6-1,TRBD1,.,TRBJ2-3,TGTGCCAGCAGTGAGCAGGGGGAGTCGTGGAATACGCAGTATTTT,CASSEQGESWNTQYF
TRBV15,TRBD1,once,TRBJ2-5,TGTGCCACCAGCAGAGGGGGACAGAAAGAGACCCAGTACTTC,CATSRGGQKETQYF
TRBV28,.,once,TRBJ2-2,TGTGCCAGCAGCCCTGCGGCGGGGTCCGGGGAGCTGTTTTTT,CASSPAAGSGELFF
TRBV5-1,.,.,TRBJ1-5,TGCGCCAGCAGCCTGGGAGGGTATAATCAGCCCCAGCATTTT,CASSLGGYNQPQHF
TRBV5-1,TRBD1,.,TRBJ2-1,TGCGCCAGCAGCCTCGGACAGGCCGGCGGTCTAGATGAGCAGTTCTTC,CASSLGQAGGLDEQFF
TRBV6-1,.,.,TRBJ2-1,TGTGCCAGCAGTGAGAGGTCGGTGTATGAGCAGTTCTTC,CASSERSVYEQFF
TRBV29-1,.,.,TRBJ2-7,TGCAGCGGGCAGTACGGGGGACCCTCCTACGAGCAGTACTTC,CSGQYGGPSYEQYF
TRBV6-1,TRBD1,.,TRBJ1-1,TGTGCCAGCAGTGAAGCGAGGGGGCGCACTGAAGCTTTCTTT,CASSEARGRTEAFF
TRBV7-7,TRBD2,.,TRBJ2-2,TGTGCCAGCAGCTCCTTTAGCGGTAGCGGGGTTACCGGGGAGCTGTTTTTT,CASSSFSGSGVTGELFF
TRBV6-1,.,.,TRBJ1-1,TGTGCCAGCAGTGACCGGGACACTGAAGCTTTCTTT,CASSDRDTEAFF
TRBV9,.,.,TRBJ1-2,TGTGCCAGCAGCTCGGACACGTTAAACTATGGCTACACCTTC,CASSSDTLNYGYTF
TRBV19,.,.,TRBJ2-6,TGTGCCAGTAGTCCCCCGGGTATGGGCTCTGGGGCCAACGTCCTGACTTTC,CASSPPGMGSGANVLTF
TRBV5-1,.,.,TRBJ2-7,TGCGCCAGCAGCTTGCAGGACAGCTACGAGCAGTACTTC,CASSLQDSYEQYF
TRBV6-5,TRBD1,.,TRBJ1-1,TGTGCCAGCAGTTTGACGACAGGGGGGGCCACTGAAGCTTTCTTT,CASSLTTGGATEAFF
TRBV4-2,TRBD2,.,TRBJ2-3,TGTGCCAGCAGCCAAGGATCGGGAGGTGGCACAGATACGCAGTATTTT,CASSQGSGGGTDTQYF
TRBV7-9,.,.,TRBJ1-2,TGTGCCAGCAGCAGTGGGAGGGGTAACACCTTC,CASSSGRGNTF
TRBV5-1,TRBD1,few,TRBJ2-2,TGCGCCAGCACCCAGAATGGACAGGGGGCTGTCGGGGAGCTGTTTTTT,CASTQNGQGAVGELFF
TRBV19,.,.,TRBJ1-5,TGTGCCAGTAGTTCGACAGCTAGCGGTCAGCCCCAGCATTTT,CASSSTASGQPQHF
TRBV30,.,.,TRBJ2-5,TGTGCCTGGAGTAGAGAGGTGGGGACCCAGTACTTC,CAWSREVGTQYF
TRBV4-1,.,.,TRBJ1-2,TGCGCCAGCAGCCAAGATACTGCCCAGGGAAACTATGGCTACACCTTC,CASSQDTAQGNYGYTF
TRBV6-2/TRBV6-3,TRBD2,once,TRBJ2-5,TGTGCCAGCAGCCGTATAGCGGGGGGATTCGGGGAGACCCAGTACTTC,CASSRIAGGFGETQYF
TRBV10-3,.,.,TRBJ1-6,TGTGCCATCAGTGGGACCGGGACTGGGGGGTCACCCCTCCACTTT,CAISGTGTGGSPLHF
TRBV28,TRBD1,.,TRBJ1-3,TGTGCCAGCAGTCTCGGACAGGGGGGGCCTGGAAACACCATATATTTT,CASSLGQGGPGNTIYF
TRBV14,TRBD1,once,TRBJ1-2,TGTGCCAGCAGCGGGACAGGCCGGGCCTATGGCTACACCTTC,CASSGTGRAYGYTF
TRBV19,.,.,TRBJ1-2,TGTGCCAGTAGTCCTCGACACCGCATAGGCTACACCTTC,CASSPRHRIGYTF
TRBV4-2,TRBD1,.,TRBJ1-6,TGTGCCAGCAGCCAAGATTATGGGACAGGGTATTCACCCCTCCACTTT,CASSQDYGTGYSPLHF
TRBV10-3,.,.,TRBJ1-3,TGTGCCATCAGTGAGTCGCGGGGGGCCGACGGAGATGTCACCATATATTTT,CAISESRGADGDVTIYF
TRBV24-1,TRBD1,.,TRBJ1-1,TGTGCCACCAGTGAGTCCAGGGGGCGTGCAGCTTTCTTT,CATSESRGRAAFF